This T cell receptor beta chain is drawn from a study of T cell clonality in common variable immunodeficiency. This clone occurred many times. Its antigen is still unknown. Coverage ceases 3 residues before the CDR3 finishes, and the germline J gene fills in the end. V lost 4 bases, J lost 4 bases, and 8 bases lay in between. This CDR3 spans 12 amino acids. Points from the study as a whole: In common variable immunodeficiency, TCR beta chains reportedly carried fewer deletions and N-nucleotide insertions.

Here immunoSEQ multiplex PCR was the method, and the copy in TCRdb shows in-frame clones only, minus some. The table lists about 9,200 clones, no singletons, with roughly 3.9% in the top ten. The source is a human donor with common variable immunodeficiency. V gene TRBV12-3 or TRBV12-4 combines with J gene TRBJ2-7, with unresolved D. The sequenced sample was peripheral blood mononuclear cells. CDR3 protein: CASSYHVYEQYF. The covered CDR3 bases are TGTGCCAGCAGTTATCATGTTTACGAG.